The source of this T cell receptor beta chain is a study of shared clonotypes between healthy human individuals. Study-wide background: CD8 memory received one plate per donor, CD8 naive two, CD4 memory three and CD4 naive three.

TCRdb keeps only in-frame clones here, not all; method: immunoSEQ multiplex PCR. This sample carries about 1 million clones, more than 60% of them seen once, and the ten largest clones take around 1.5%. Study donors comprised healthy, HIV-negative adults devoid of recent acute infection or vaccination. This clone came up once. Trimming removed 0 bases at V and 2 bases at J, with 5 bases between. CDR1 and CDR2 from the germline V gene are MGHRA and YSYEKL. The CDR3 runs 13 residues. The rearrangement joins TRBV4-1 to TRBJ2-7; D gene unclear. The sequenced sample was memory CD4+ T cells sorted from blood. Documented subset: CD45RA-negative fraction. The sequence came from a young man in good health. CDR3 sequence (DNA): TGCGCCAGCAGCCAAGAATTCACCTACGAGCAGTACTTC. This encodes CASSQEFTYEQYF.